The TCR beta chain under discussion was sequenced for a study of beta chain features in type 1 diabetes. On the study more broadly: No age, gender or cell yield differences were seen between patients and healthy donors. In all, more than 90,000,000 sorted cells from all samples were analyzed. General study results and limits: Moderately but significantly shorter TCRB CDR3s were found in Type 1 diabetes patients in all four CD4+ subsets. For TCRB rearrangement, an influence of HLA type remained unresolved here.

This clone was seen more than once but under ten times. Antigen unknown. This CDR3 is 15 amino acids long. The trim removed 5 bases at V and 5 bases at J, leaving 10 bases unmatched. Germline loops: CDR1 SGHAT, CDR2 FQNNGV. The study reverse transcribed the entire isolated RNA, so it sequenced expressed TCRB transcripts. The method was immunoSEQ multiplex PCR; TCRdb's version includes in-frame clones alone and lacks a portion of them. The sample has roughly 150,000 clones, around a tenth seen once. The chain has TRBV11-2 and TRBJ2-7; the match to TRBD1 covers 9 bases. This TCR was recovered from a man younger than 40 with type 1 diabetes. Sequencing was done on a sample of central memory CD4+ T cells from blood. DNA of the CDR3: TGTGCCAGCAGCCACTACCGGGACAGGGTCCACGAGCAGTACTTC. It is translated as CASSHYRDRVHEQYF.